This T cell receptor beta chain stems from a study of T-cell reconstitution after alpha-beta-depleted transplantation in children. CDR1 and CDR2 (germline): SGHRS, YFSETQ. The CDR3 extends over 15 amino acids. This clonotype was detected many times. Germline is not matched at one junction end, which may reflect a read error. Researchers prepared the TCRbeta library using unique molecular identifiers, the study reports. Using its own MiXCR run on the PCR reads, TCRdb lists one record per CDR3 protein. The sample lists almost 500,000 distinct CDR3 sequences; 10% were seen once. This clonotype was obtained from a child aged 2-15 years with inherited bone marrow failure, due to receive a stem cell transplant. This chain uses TRBV5-1 with TRBJ1-2, with 10 bases matching TRBD1. The input for sequencing was PBMCs, taken before TCRalphabeta/CD19-depleted stem cell transplant. The CDR3 sequence is CASTLLTGGADGYTF. The CDR3, as DNA: TGCGCCAGCACCTTGCTGACAGGGGGCGCGGATGGCTACACCTTC.